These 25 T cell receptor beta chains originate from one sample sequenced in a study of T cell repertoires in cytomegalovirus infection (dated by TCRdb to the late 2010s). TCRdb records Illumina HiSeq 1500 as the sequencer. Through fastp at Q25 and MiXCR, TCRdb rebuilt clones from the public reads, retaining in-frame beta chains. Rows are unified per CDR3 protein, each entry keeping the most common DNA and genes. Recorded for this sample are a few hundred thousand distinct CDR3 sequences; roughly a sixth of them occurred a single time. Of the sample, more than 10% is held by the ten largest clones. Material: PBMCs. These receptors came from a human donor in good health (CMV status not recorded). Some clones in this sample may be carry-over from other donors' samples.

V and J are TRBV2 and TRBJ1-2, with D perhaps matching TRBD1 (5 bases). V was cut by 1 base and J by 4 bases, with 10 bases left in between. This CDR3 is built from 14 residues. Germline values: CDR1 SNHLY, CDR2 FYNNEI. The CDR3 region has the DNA TGTGCCAGCAGTGAAGATTCAGGGCCCTATGGCTACACCTTC. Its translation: CASSEDSGPYGYTF.

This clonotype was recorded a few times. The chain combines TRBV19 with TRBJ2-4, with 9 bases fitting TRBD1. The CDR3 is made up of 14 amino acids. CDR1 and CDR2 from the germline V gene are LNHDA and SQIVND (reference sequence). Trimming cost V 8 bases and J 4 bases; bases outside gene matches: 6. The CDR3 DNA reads TGTGCCAGTTCCCGTGGGACAGGGAAAAACATTCAGTACTTC. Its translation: CASSRGTGKNIQYF.

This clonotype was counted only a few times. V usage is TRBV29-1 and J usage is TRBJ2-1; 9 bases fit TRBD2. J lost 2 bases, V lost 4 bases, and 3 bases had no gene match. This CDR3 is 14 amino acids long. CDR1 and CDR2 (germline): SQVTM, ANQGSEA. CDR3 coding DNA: TGCAGCGTTGGGCTAGCGGGGACCTACAATGAGCAGTTCTTC. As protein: CSVGLAGTYNEQFF.

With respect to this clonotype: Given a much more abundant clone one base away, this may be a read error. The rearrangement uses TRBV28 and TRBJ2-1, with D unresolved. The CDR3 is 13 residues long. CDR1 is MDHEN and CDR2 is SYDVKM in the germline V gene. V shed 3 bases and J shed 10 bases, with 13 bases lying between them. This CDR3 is CASSFGHWAEQFF. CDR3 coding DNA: TGTGCCAGCAGTTTTGGGCACTGGGCCGAGCAGTTCTTC.

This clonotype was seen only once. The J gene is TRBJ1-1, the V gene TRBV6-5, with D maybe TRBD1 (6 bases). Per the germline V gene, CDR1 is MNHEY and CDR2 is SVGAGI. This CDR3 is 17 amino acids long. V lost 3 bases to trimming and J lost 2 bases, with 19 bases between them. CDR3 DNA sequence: TGTGCCAGCAGTTATACGGCAGGGGCCCTTTCTAACACTGAAGCTTTCTTT. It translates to CASSYTAGALSNTEAFF.

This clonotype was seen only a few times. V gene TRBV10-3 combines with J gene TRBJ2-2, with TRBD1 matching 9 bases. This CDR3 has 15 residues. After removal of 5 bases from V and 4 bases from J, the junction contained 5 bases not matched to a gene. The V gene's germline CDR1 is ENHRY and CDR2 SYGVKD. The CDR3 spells CAISSTDRGTGELFF. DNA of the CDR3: TGTGCCATCAGTTCAACGGACAGGGGCACCGGGGAGCTGTTTTTT.

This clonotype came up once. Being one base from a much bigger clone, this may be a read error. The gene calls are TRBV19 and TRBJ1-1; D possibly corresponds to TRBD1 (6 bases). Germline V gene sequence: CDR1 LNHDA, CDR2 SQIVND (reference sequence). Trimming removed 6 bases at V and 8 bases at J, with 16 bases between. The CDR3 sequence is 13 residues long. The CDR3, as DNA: TGTGCCAGTAGGCTGACAGGAGTTAAGGAAGCTTTCTTT. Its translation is CASRLTGVKEAFF. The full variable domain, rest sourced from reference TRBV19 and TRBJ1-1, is DGGITQSPKYLFRKEGQNVTLSCEQNLNHDAMYWYRQDPGQGLRLIYYSQIVNDFQKGDIAEGYSVSREKKESFPLTVTSAQKNPTAFYLCASRLTGVKEAFFGQGTRLTVV.

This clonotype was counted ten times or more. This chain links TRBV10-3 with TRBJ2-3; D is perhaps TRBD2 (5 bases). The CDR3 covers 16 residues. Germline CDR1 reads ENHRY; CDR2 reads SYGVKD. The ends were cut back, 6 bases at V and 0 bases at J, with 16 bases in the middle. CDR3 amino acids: CAISGITSSSTDTQYF. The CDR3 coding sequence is TGTGCCATCAGCGGGATTACTTCTTCTAGCACAGATACGCAGTATTTT.

This CDR3 reads CASSYGPPTGSQPQHF. Written as DNA, the CDR3 is TGTGCCAGCAGTTATGGTCCACCCACGGGTAGTCAGCCCCAGCATTTT. This chain joins TRBV6-2 or TRBV6-3 and TRBJ1-5; D gene unclear. From germline, CDR1 is MNHEY and CDR2 SVGEGT. Trimming removed 3 bases at V and 6 bases at J, with 18 bases between. CDR3 length: 16 residues.

DNA for the CDR3: TGTGCCAGTAGTTTACAGACCGGGACAGGGGGTCGGGCTGAAGCTTTCTTT. Translation gives CASSLQTGTGGRAEAFF. V is TRBV19 and J is TRBJ1-1; 11 bases agree with TRBD1. This CDR3 spans 17 amino acids. The germline V gene has CDR1 LNHDA and CDR2 SQIVND (reference sequence). With V trimmed by 5 bases and J by 6 bases, 14 bases remained unmatched.

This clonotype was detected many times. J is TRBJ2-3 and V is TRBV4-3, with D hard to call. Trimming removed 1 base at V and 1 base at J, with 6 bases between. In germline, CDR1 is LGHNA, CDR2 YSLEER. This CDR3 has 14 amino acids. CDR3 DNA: TGCGCCAGCAGCCAAGCGGCCCGCACAGATACGCAGTATTTT. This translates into CASSQAARTDTQYF.

CDR3 DNA sequence: TGTGCCCCGGGACAGGGGCAGGAGACCCAGTACTTC. Its translation is CAPGQGQETQYF. This chain links TRBV24-1 with TRBJ2-5; 10 bases fit TRBD1. Unmatched junction bases numbered 5, after V lost 12 bases and J lost 5 bases. Germline CDR1 reads KGHDR; CDR2 reads SFDVKD. The CDR3 covers 12 residues.

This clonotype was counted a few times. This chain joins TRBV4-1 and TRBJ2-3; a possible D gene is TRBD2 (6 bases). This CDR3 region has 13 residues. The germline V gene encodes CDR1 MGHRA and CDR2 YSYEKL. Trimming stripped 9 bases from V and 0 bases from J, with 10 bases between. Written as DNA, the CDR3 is TGCGCCAGTAAAGGACTAAGCACAGATACGCAGTATTTT. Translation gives CASKGLSTDTQYF.

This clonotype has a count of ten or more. CDR3 DNA: TGTGCCAGCAGCCTGCGGACAGGGGGCCCAGATACGCAGTATTTT. Protein product: CASSLRTGGPDTQYF. The chain uses TRBV7-2 and TRBJ2-3; TRBD1 agrees at 11 bases. Germline trimming cut 5 bases from V and 4 bases from J; bases unmatched to any gene: 5. The CDR3 spans 15 residues. Germline V lookup: CDR1 SGHTA, CDR2 FQGNSA.

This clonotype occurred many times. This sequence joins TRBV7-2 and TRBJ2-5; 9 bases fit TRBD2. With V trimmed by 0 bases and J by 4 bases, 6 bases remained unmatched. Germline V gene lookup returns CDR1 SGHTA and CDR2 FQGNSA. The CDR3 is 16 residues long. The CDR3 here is CASSLARAGGRETQYF. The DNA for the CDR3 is TGTGCCAGCAGCTTAGCGAGAGCGGGGGGCAGAGAGACCCAGTACTTC.

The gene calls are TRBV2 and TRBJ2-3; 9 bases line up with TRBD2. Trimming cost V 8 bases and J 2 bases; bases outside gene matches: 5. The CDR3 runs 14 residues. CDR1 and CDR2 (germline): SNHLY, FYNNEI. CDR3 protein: CASALAGNTDTQYF. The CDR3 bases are TGTGCCAGCGCCCTAGCGGGGAACACAGATACGCAGTATTTT.

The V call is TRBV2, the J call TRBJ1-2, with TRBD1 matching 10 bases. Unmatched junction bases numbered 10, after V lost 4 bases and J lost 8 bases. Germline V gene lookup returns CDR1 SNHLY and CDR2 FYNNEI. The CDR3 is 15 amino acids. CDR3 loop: CASSVDRGRLQGYTF. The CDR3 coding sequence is TGTGCCAGCAGTGTTGACAGGGGGCGTCTGCAAGGCTACACCTTC.

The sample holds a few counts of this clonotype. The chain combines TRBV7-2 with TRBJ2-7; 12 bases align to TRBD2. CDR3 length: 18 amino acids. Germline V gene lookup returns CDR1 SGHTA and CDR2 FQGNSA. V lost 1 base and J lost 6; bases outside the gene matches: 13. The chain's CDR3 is CASSLGLFLAGGRIEQYF. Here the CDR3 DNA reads TGTGCCAGCAGCTTAGGCCTATTTCTAGCGGGGGGGCGTATCGAGCAGTACTTC.

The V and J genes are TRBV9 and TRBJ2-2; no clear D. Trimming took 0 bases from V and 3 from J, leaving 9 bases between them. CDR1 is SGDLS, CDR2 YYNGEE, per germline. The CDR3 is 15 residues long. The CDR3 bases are TGTGCCAGCAGCGTAGAGTCAGCCTACACCGGGGAGCTGTTTTTT. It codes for CASSVESAYTGELFF. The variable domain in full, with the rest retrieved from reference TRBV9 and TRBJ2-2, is DSGVTQTPKHLITATGQRVTLRCSPRSGDLSVYWYQQSLDQGLQFLIQYYNGEERAKGNILERFSAQQFPDLHSELNLSSLELGDSALYFCASSVESAYTGELFFGEGSRLTVL.

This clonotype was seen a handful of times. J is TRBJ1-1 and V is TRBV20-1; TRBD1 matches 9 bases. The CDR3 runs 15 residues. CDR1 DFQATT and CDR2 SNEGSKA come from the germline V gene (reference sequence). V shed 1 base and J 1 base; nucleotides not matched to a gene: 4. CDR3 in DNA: TGCAGTGCTAGAGTCCCGGACAGGGGGAACACTGAAGCTTTCTTT. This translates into CSARVPDRGNTEAFF.

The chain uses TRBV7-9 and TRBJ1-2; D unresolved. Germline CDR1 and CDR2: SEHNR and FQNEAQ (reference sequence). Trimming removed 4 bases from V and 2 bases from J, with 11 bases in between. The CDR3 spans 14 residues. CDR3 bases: TGTGCCAGCAGCTCGTACCCGGGCAACTATGGCTACACCTTC. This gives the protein CASSSYPGNYGYTF. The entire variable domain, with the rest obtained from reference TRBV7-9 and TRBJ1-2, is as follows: DTGVSQNPRHKITKRGQNVTFRCDPISEHNRLYWYRQTLGQGPEFLTYFQNEAQLEKSRLLSDRFSAERPKGSFSTLEIQRTEQGDSAMYLCASSSYPGNYGYTFGSGTRLTVV.

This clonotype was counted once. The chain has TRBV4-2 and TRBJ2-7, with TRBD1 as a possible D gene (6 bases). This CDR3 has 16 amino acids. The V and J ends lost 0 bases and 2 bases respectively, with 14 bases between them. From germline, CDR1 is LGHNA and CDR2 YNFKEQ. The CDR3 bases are TGTGCCAGCAGCCAAGATGTCAACAGGGTTGCCTACGAGCAGTACTTC. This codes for CASSQDVNRVAYEQYF.

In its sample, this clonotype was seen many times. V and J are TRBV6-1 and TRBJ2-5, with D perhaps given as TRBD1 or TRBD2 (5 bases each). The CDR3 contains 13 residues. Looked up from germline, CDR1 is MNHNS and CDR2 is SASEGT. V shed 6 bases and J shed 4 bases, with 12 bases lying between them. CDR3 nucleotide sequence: TGTGCCAGCAGCCGGACGGGGCGAGAGACCCAGTACTTC. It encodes CASSRTGRETQYF.

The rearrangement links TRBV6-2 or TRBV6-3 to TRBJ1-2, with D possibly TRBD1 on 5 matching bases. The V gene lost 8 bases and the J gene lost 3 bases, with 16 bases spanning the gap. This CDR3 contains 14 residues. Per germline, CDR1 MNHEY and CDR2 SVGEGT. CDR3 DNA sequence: TGTGCCAGCCGGAAGGGAGGGGCTGACTATGGCTACACCTTC. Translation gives CASRKGGADYGYTF.

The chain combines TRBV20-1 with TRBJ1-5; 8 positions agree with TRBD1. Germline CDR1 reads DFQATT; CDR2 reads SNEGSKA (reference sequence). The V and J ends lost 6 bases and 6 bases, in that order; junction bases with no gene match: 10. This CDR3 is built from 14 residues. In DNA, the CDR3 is TGCAGTGCGCCGAACCCACAGGGGGGTCAGCCCCAGCATTTT. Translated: CSAPNPQGGQPQHF.